These 26 T cell receptor beta chains share one sample of origin, sequenced in a study of response to subunit inactivated influenza vaccine. TCRdb processed the RT-PCR reads anew with MiXCR; each CDR3 protein has one entry. Of around 530,000 distinct CDR3 sequences in the sample, about an eighth are singletons; the top ten hold more than 8.5%. Sequencing used PBMCs from blood, obtained on the day of vaccination. Every receptor here comes from a man aged 50-60 years who received an inactivated influenza vaccine.

The chain joins TRBV9 to TRBJ2-2, with D possibly TRBD1 on 5 matching bases. The V end lost 4 bases, the J end lost 4 bases, and 8 bases lay between the germline ends. Germline CDR1 is SGDLS and CDR2 is YYNGEE. The CDR3 consists of 13 residues. The CDR3 loop is CASSKGVTGELFF. The CDR3 region has the DNA TGTGCCAGCAGCAAAGGGGTCACCGGGGAGCTGTTTTTT.

The table lists this clonotype with many counts. The chain carries TRBV12-3 or TRBV12-4 and TRBJ2-1; TRBD2 matches at 12 bases. The junction had 7 bases not matched to a gene; V was cut back by 3 bases and J by 7 bases. The CDR3 has 16 amino acids. The CDR3 DNA follows: TGTGCCAGCAGTTTCTCTAGCGGGAGGGCCATGAATGAGCAGTTCTTC. Its translation is CASSFSSGRAMNEQFF.

This clonotype appeared a few times. V and J are TRBV24-1 and TRBJ2-3; D possibly corresponds to TRBD1 (5 bases). Germline loops: CDR1 KGHDR, CDR2 SFDVKD. Trimming cost V 3 bases and J 4 bases, with 13 bases left between them. This CDR3 has 15 residues. The CDR3 here is CATSDPDSIPDTQYF. In DNA, the CDR3 is TGTGCCACCAGTGATCCTGACAGCATCCCAGATACGCAGTATTTT.

This clonotype was seen more than once but under ten times. V is TRBV10-2 and J is TRBJ2-5; possible D gene TRBD1, 6 bases. Germline-derived CDR1 and CDR2 are WSHSY and SAAADI. Trimming shortened V by 1 base and J by 5 bases, and 14 bases separated the two germline ends. The CDR3 loop spans 15 amino acids. The CDR3 coding sequence is TGCGCCAGCAGTGAGTGGGCCCAGGGGTCGGAGACCCAGTACTTC. As protein: CASSEWAQGSETQYF.

This clonotype was recorded a few times. This chain links TRBV6-1 with TRBJ2-5, with 8 nucleotides matching TRBD1. CDR3 length: 15 amino acids. J was trimmed by 4 bases and V by 6 bases; bases with no gene match: 10. Germline-derived CDR1 and CDR2 are MNHNS and SASEGT. CDR3 in DNA: TGTGCCAGCAGCCTCGGACAGGGCGGGTCAGAGACCCAGTACTTC. This encodes CASSLGQGGSETQYF.

The gene calls are TRBV29-1 and TRBJ2-1, with TRBD1 identical over 10 bases. V was clipped by 7 bases and J by 9 bases; unmatched bases: 12. The CDR3 sequence is 14 residues long. Looked up from germline, CDR1 is SQVTM and CDR2 is ANQGSEA. The CDR3 is CSARTGGTWGEQFF. The CDR3 nucleotides are TGCAGCGCCCGGACAGGGGGGACGTGGGGTGAGCAGTTCTTC.

This clonotype was counted a few times. CDR3 bases: TGTGCCAGCAGTTTATCTGTCAGCCACAATGAGCAGTTCTTC. Protein product: CASSLSVSHNEQFF. J is TRBJ2-1 and V is TRBV27; the D is unclear. Trimming took 0 bases from V and 5 from J, leaving 8 bases between them. In germline, CDR1 is MNHEY, CDR2 SMNVEV (reference sequence). CDR3 length equals 14 residues.

The rearrangement joins TRBV9 to TRBJ2-3, with TRBD2 matching 12 bases. The CDR3 sequence is 17 residues long. V lost 2 bases, J lost 2 bases, and 6 bases stayed unmatched. Germline CDR1 and CDR2: SGDLS and YYNGEE. The CDR3 here is CASSVGLAGPPTDTQYF. CDR3 DNA: TGTGCCAGCAGCGTCGGACTAGCGGGACCCCCCACAGATACGCAGTATTTT.

J is TRBJ2-3 and V is TRBV12-3 or TRBV12-4; 9 bases are a match to TRBD2. The V gene end was trimmed by 5 bases and the J gene end by 2 bases; junction bases not matched to a gene: 5. This CDR3 region has 15 residues. DNA of the CDR3: TGTGCCAGCAGTATTAGCGGGGGAAACACAGATACGCAGTATTTT. This translates into CASSISGGNTDTQYF.

The V gene is TRBV7-6, the J gene TRBJ2-2, with D unresolved. Germline CDR1 and CDR2: SGHVS and FNYEAQ. The CDR3 has 14 residues. V lost 4 bases and J 4 bases, leaving 10 bases between the germline ends. Written as DNA, the CDR3 is TGTGCCAGCAGCTCAGTCTCGCTCACCGGGGAGCTGTTTTTT. It specifies CASSSVSLTGELFF. Combining the CDR3 with reference TRBV7-6 and TRBJ2-2 gives the whole variable domain GAGVSQSPRYKVTKRGQDVALRCDPISGHVSLYWYRQALGQGPEFLTYFNYEAQQDKSGLPNDRFSAERPEGSISTLTIQRTEQRDSAMYRCASSSVSLTGELFFGEGSRLTVL.

This clonotype was seen a few times. The rearrangement links TRBV11-2 to TRBJ2-3, with D perhaps being TRBD1 or TRBD2 (5 bases each). CDR3 length equals 14 residues. Trimming pared 1 base from V and 6 bases from J, leaving 11 bases between. Germline assignment: CDR1 SGHAT and CDR2 FQNNGV. This CDR3 is CASSLGGTVDTQYF. CDR3 DNA: TGTGCCAGCAGCTTAGGGGGGACGGTGGATACGCAGTATTTT.

The chain combines TRBV12-3 or TRBV12-4 with TRBJ2-7; D call uncertain. Trimming took 5 bases from V and 2 from J, leaving 19 bases between them. The CDR3 contains 16 residues. CDR3 region: CASSPFRNSKTYEQYF. The CDR3 bases are TGTGCCAGCAGTCCGTTCAGGAACAGCAAGACCTACGAGCAGTACTTC.

V gene TRBV7-9 combines with J gene TRBJ2-7; 12 bases agree with TRBD2. The CDR3 sequence is 12 residues long. V gave up 6 bases and J gave up 12 bases; unmatched junction bases: 6. Germline values: CDR1 SEHNR, CDR2 FQNEAQ (reference sequence). Here the CDR3 reads CASRSTSGRLYF. The CDR3 DNA sequence: TGTGCCAGCAGATCAACTAGCGGGAGGTTGTACTTC.

This clonotype has just a few counts. The CDR3 DNA is TGCGCCAGCAGTGCGGGGCGGAGATATTACGAGCAGTACTTC. Encoded protein: CASSAGRRYYEQYF. The V and J genes are TRBV10-2 and TRBJ2-7; tentatively, D is TRBD1 or TRBD2 (5 bases each). Germline CDR1 is WSHSY and CDR2 is SAAADI. V was clipped by 4 bases and J by 4 bases, with 14 bases between them. This CDR3 spans 14 amino acids.

This clonotype showed up just a few times. The chain couples TRBV7-2 to TRBJ1-2; 8 positions match TRBD1. With V trimmed by 5 bases and J by 4 bases, 12 bases remained unmatched. The CDR3 is made up of 16 amino acids. Germline V gene data show CDR1 as SGHTA and CDR2 as FQGNSA. CDR3 in amino acids: CASSLGQAVSGYGYTF. CDR3 nucleotides: TGTGCCAGCAGCCTGGGACAGGCGGTCAGTGGCTATGGCTACACCTTC.

This clonotype turned up a few times. This chain connects TRBV7-2 to TRBJ2-7; 7 bases match TRBD2. J gave up 0 bases and V 5 bases, and 22 bases lay outside the gene matches. The CDR3 sequence is 20 residues long. Germline CDR1 is SGHTA and CDR2 is FQGNSA. CDR3 sequence reads: CASSLPRGSGTYLPSYEQYF. CDR3 bases: TGTGCCAGCAGCCTACCGCGGGGGAGCGGGACTTACCTGCCCTCCTACGAGCAGTACTTC.

Many counts were recorded for this clonotype. The chain joins TRBV28 to TRBJ2-7; the D gene is possibly TRBD1 (5 bases). Germline CDR1 MDHEN, CDR2 SYDVKM. This CDR3 is 11 amino acids long. V was cut by 3 bases and J by 7 bases, with 7 bases left in between. The DNA of the CDR3 is TGTGCCAGCAGTTTCCCAGGGGAGCAGTACTTC. Amino acid sequence: CASSFPGEQYF.

This clonotype was seen ten or more times. The V gene is TRBV3-1, the J gene TRBJ2-1; 8 bases agree with TRBD1. The CDR3 is made up of 16 amino acids. From germline, CDR1 is LGHDT and CDR2 YNNKEL (reference sequence). After removal of 1 base from V and 5 bases from J, the junction contained 7 bases not matched to a gene. In nucleotides, the CDR3 is TGTGCCAGCAGCCAAGGCGGACAGGGAATTAACAATGAGCAGTTCTTC. This encodes CASSQGGQGINNEQFF.

This clonotype was detected only a few times. This chain uses TRBV2 with TRBJ2-5, with TRBD1 matching 8 bases. Germline loops: CDR1 SNHLY, CDR2 FYNNEI. The V segment lost 7 bases and the J segment 5 bases; nucleotides outside the gene matches: 12. The CDR3 sequence is 15 residues long. CDR3 bases: TGTGCCAGCATCCTAAGGACAGGGCTCACGGAGACCCAGTACTTC. Translating gives CASILRTGLTETQYF. Based on the CDR3 plus reference TRBV2 and TRBJ2-5, the full variable domain is EPEVTQTPSHQVTQMGQEVILRCVPISNHLYFYWYRQILGQKVEFLVSFYNNEISEKSEIFDDQFSVERPDGSNFTLKIRSTKLEDSAMYFCASILRTGLTETQYFGPGTRLLVL.

V usage is TRBV20-1 and J usage is TRBJ2-7; unclear D gene. From germline, CDR1 is DFQATT and CDR2 SNEGSKA (reference sequence). The CDR3 consists of 11 residues. The V end was cut by 6 bases, the J end by 1 base, with 7 bases between. CDR3 sequence reads: CSALTSYEQYF. The CDR3 coding sequence is TGCAGTGCCCTCACTTCCTACGAGCAGTACTTC.

A few counts support this clonotype. The chain combines TRBV12-3 or TRBV12-4 with TRBJ2-3; 9 nucleotides agree with TRBD2. The CDR3 length is 13 residues. The trim removed 7 bases at V and 4 bases at J, leaving 3 bases unmatched. CDR3 DNA sequence: TGTGCCAGCATTCGCGGGGGGGCAGATACGCAGTATTTT. Its protein product is CASIRGGADTQYF.

There are a few counts of this clonotype. The rearrangement links TRBV6-2 or TRBV6-3 to TRBJ2-2; TRBD1 might be the D (6 bases). The CDR3 totals 15 residues. The germline gives CDR1 MNHEY, CDR2 SVGEGT. With 6 bases removed from V and 7 bases from J, the gap between germline ends came to 18 bases. The chain's CDR3 is CASSGLYEGVGELFF. The CDR3 nucleotides read TGTGCCAGCAGCGGACTCTATGAGGGGGTCGGGGAGCTGTTTTTT.

The gene calls are TRBV20-1 and TRBJ2-3; either TRBD1 or TRBD2 may fit D (5 bases each). V shed 3 bases and J shed 2 bases, with 18 bases lying between them. Germline V lookup: CDR1 DFQATT, CDR2 SNEGSKA (reference sequence). This CDR3 is built from 16 residues. The CDR3 spells CSASPKSGTFTDTQYF. The CDR3 DNA follows: TGCAGTGCTAGCCCGAAATCGGGGACCTTCACAGATACGCAGTATTTT.

In its sample, this clonotype was seen many times. V usage is TRBV28 and J usage is TRBJ2-7, with D tentatively TRBD1 (6 bases). Germline values: CDR1 MDHEN, CDR2 SYDVKM. The germline V and J ends were trimmed by 7 bases and 4 bases, with 11 bases remaining between them. The CDR3 totals 12 residues. The CDR3 nucleotides are TGTGCCAGCAACGTACAGGGTTACGAGCAGTACTTC. Amino acid sequence: CASNVQGYEQYF.

The V gene is TRBV7-2, the J gene TRBJ2-3; 7 bases line up with TRBD1. V lost 4 bases and J lost 5; bases outside the gene matches: 3. Germline CDR1 SGHTA, CDR2 FQGNSA. This CDR3 has 13 amino acids. In DNA, the CDR3 is TGTGCCAGCAGCTGTGACAGGGAAGATACGCAGTATTTT. Amino acid sequence: CASSCDREDTQYF.

V is TRBV5-5 and J is TRBJ2-1; the match to TRBD1 covers 7 bases. The length of the CDR3 is 15 residues. Germline values: CDR1 SGHKS, CDR2 YYEKEE (reference sequence). V shed 4 bases, J shed 3 bases, and the junction held 7 bases outside the gene matches. The CDR3 sequence is CASSHGTVGYNEQFF. In DNA form, the CDR3 reads TGTGCCAGCAGCCACGGGACAGTAGGCTACAATGAGCAGTTCTTC. Using reference TRBV5-5 and TRBJ2-1 for the parts outside the CDR3, the full variable domain is DAGVTQSPTHLIKTRGQQVTLRCSPISGHKSVSWYQQVLGQGPQFIFQYYEKEERGRGNFPDRFSARQFPNYSSELNVNALLLGDSALYLCASSHGTVGYNEQFFGPGTRLTVL.